The 17 T cell receptor beta chains below come from one sample, sequenced in a study of cytotoxic CD8 clonotypes in ibrutinib-treated CLL. The protocol was immunoSEQ multiplex PCR, while the TCRdb copy is restricted to in-frame clones and leaves out a portion. Counted here are about 140,000 clones, more than 75% occurring once; the ten biggest clones make up 4.5% to 6%. The starting material was PBMCs, obtained after 24 months of ibrutinib treatment. Source of these receptors: a human donor with chronic lymphocytic leukemia.

The chain couples TRBV6-5 to TRBJ2-7; 8 positions match TRBD1. Germline CDR1 and CDR2: MNHEY and SVGAGI. This CDR3 has 14 residues. With V trimmed by 6 bases and J by 0 bases, 4 bases remained unmatched. The CDR3 DNA follows: TGTGCCAGCAGCGAACAGGGGGGCTCCTACGAGCAGTACTTC. It is translated as CASSEQGGSYEQYF.

This clone was seen just once. J is TRBJ1-4 and V is TRBV10-3, with D tentatively TRBD1 (6 bases). Trimming removed 0 bases from V and 7 bases from J, with 9 bases in between. CDR1 and CDR2 from the germline V gene are ENHRY and SYGVKD. This CDR3 spans 14 amino acids. Here the CDR3 DNA reads TGTGCCATCAGTGAGTCGTGGGGGGCTGAAAAACTGTTTTTT. This encodes CAISESWGAEKLFF.

The chain couples TRBV11-3 to TRBJ2-1; D gene unclear. V was pared by 1 base and J by 7 bases, with 11 bases between. The CDR3 runs to 14 residues. Germline CDR1 reads SGHNT; CDR2 reads YENEEA. The DNA of the CDR3 is TGTGCCAGCAGCTTAGCGGGCCCGCAAAATGAGCAGTTCTTC. It yields the protein CASSLAGPQNEQFF.

The rearrangement joins TRBV5-6 to TRBJ2-7; weak D call: TRBD1 (5 bases). Trimming shortened V by 4 bases and J by 3 bases, and 14 bases separated the two germline ends. The germline gives CDR1 SGHDT, CDR2 YYEEEE. CDR3 size: 14 residues. CDR3: CASSAEGDVYEQYF. The DNA for the CDR3 is TGTGCCAGCAGCGCCGAAGGGGATGTCTACGAGCAGTACTTC.

The rearrangement joins TRBV7-9 to TRBJ1-1; D gene ambiguous. CDR3 length: 16 amino acids. CDR1 and CDR2 (germline): SEHNR, FQNEAQ (reference sequence). The V gene lost 5 bases and the J gene lost 0 bases, with 16 bases spanning the gap. The CDR3 DNA follows: TGTGCCAGCAGCCCCGCCCGGGTCGGGCTGAACACTGAAGCTTTCTTT. Translating it yields CASSPARVGLNTEAFF.

The CDR3: CSVEARGLTGNTIYF. CDR3 bases: TGCAGCGTTGAAGCCCGGGGGCTGACTGGAAACACCATATATTTT. This sequence joins TRBV29-1 and TRBJ1-3, with D perhaps TRBD1 (6 bases). Germline V lookup: CDR1 SQVTM, CDR2 ANQGSEA. Trimming cost V 1 base and J 2 bases, with 12 bases left between them. The CDR3 is made up of 15 amino acids.

The chain joins TRBV7-2 to TRBJ2-3, with 13 bases lining up with TRBD2. V gave up 3 bases and J gave up 0 bases; unmatched junction bases: 0. Germline V gene data show CDR1 as SGHTA and CDR2 as FQGNSA. The CDR3 spans 16 residues. The CDR3 nucleotides read TGTGCCAGCAGCTTGGGACTAGCGGGGAGCACAGATACGCAGTATTTT. Residues: CASSLGLAGSTDTQYF.

This clone was observed a few times. V and J are TRBV5-1 and TRBJ1-5; D is possibly TRBD1 (5 bases). In germline, CDR1 is SGHRS, CDR2 YFSETQ. The CDR3 consists of 14 residues. V was shortened by 3 bases and J by 5 bases, with 12 bases between the two germline ends. The CDR3 reads CASSSQGGDQPQHF. The CDR3 DNA follows: TGCGCCAGCAGCTCCCAGGGAGGGGATCAGCCCCAGCATTTT.

The chain couples TRBV7-8 to TRBJ2-5; 7 positions match TRBD2. The CDR3 totals 16 residues. Germline V gene lookup returns CDR1 SGHVS and CDR2 FQNEAQ. The V gene end was trimmed by 5 bases and the J gene end by 2 bases; junction bases not matched to a gene: 11. CDR3 protein: CASSPRLLAAQETQYF. The CDR3 bases are TGTGCCAGCAGCCCCCGTCTTCTAGCGGCTCAAGAGACCCAGTACTTC.

The rearrangement links TRBV18 to TRBJ1-4; TRBD1 might be the D (5 bases). Germline CDR1 and CDR2: KGHSH and LQKENI. This CDR3 has 15 amino acids. Deletions cut 3 bases from V and 3 bases from J, with 11 bases between. CDR3 sequence: CASSPSAGPNEKLFF. The CDR3 DNA reads TGTGCCAGCTCACCCTCCGCGGGGCCTAATGAAAAACTGTTTTTT.

CDR3 bases: TGTGCCAGCAGCCAAGGCAGACAAGAGACCCAGTACTTC. It is translated as CASSQGRQETQYF. The J gene is TRBJ2-5, the V gene TRBV14; D call uncertain. The CDR3 length is 13 residues. The V end lost 1 base, the J end lost 2 bases, and 5 bases lay between the germline ends. The V gene's germline CDR1 is SGHDN and CDR2 FVKESK.

The V call is TRBV5-5, the J call TRBJ2-3; D ambiguous. Deletions cut 5 bases from V and 5 bases from J, with 12 bases between. The CDR3 sequence is 13 residues long. CDR1 is SGHKS, CDR2 YYEKEE, per germline (reference sequence). DNA of the CDR3: TGTGCCAGCAGAGGGCTCACCCAAGATACGCAGTATTTT. Translation: CASRGLTQDTQYF.

This clone was counted ten times or more. V usage is TRBV28 and J usage is TRBJ1-2; D is uncertain. The length of the CDR3 is 15 residues. Trimming shortened V by 1 base and J by 2 bases, and 11 bases separated the two germline ends. The germline V gene encodes CDR1 MDHEN and CDR2 SYDVKM. DNA of the CDR3: TGTGCCAGCAGTTTATTCTTGGGGAAGAACTATGGCTACACCTTC. Translated: CASSLFLGKNYGYTF.

The rearrangement uses TRBV2 and TRBJ2-3; D call uncertain. Germline V gives CDR1 SNHLY, CDR2 FYNNEI. V lost 6 bases and J 6 bases, leaving 13 bases between the germline ends. The length of the CDR3 is 13 residues. In DNA, the CDR3 is TGTGCCAGCAGATTTCCTCCTGCGGATACGCAGTATTTT. This sequence encodes CASRFPPADTQYF.

The chain couples TRBV7-8 to TRBJ2-2, with 8 positions matching TRBD1. Trimming took 5 bases from V and 7 from J; bases not matched to a gene: 12. Per the germline V gene, CDR1 is SGHVS and CDR2 is FQNEAQ. The CDR3 has 16 residues. CDR3 nucleotide sequence: TGTGCCAGCAGCACCCGTCCCAGGGGGCAGGTCGGGGAGCTGTTTTTT. This gives the protein CASSTRPRGQVGELFF.

The chain employs TRBV7-3 and TRBJ2-4; TRBD2 is a possible D gene (5 bases). CDR1 and CDR2 from the germline V gene are SGHTA and FQGTGA. Deletions cut 4 bases from V and 3 bases from J, with 19 bases between. The CDR3 consists of 17 residues. The CDR3 protein is CASSSTLPSLGKNIQYF. The DNA for the CDR3 is TGTGCCAGCAGCTCCACCCTGCCTAGCTTGGGCAAAAACATTCAGTACTTC.

The V and J genes are TRBV5-1 and TRBJ1-3, with D perhaps matching TRBD1 (5 bases). Trimming pared 4 bases from V and 4 bases from J, leaving 15 bases between. Germline CDR1 and CDR2: SGHRS and YFSETQ. The CDR3 runs 15 residues. The CDR3: CASSAVGDGGNTIYF. The CDR3 nucleotides are TGCGCCAGCAGCGCGGTCGGGGACGGCGGAAACACCATATATTTT.